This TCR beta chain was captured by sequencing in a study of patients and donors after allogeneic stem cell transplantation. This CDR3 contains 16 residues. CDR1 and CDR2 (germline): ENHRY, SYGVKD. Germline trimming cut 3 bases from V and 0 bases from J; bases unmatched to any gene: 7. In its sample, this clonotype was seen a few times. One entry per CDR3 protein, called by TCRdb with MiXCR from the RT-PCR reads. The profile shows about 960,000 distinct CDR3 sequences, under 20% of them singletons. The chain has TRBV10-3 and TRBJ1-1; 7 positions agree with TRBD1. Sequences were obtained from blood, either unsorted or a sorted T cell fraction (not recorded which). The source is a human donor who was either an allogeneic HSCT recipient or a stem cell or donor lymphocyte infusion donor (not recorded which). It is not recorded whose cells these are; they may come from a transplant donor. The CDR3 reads CAISDKLDRMNTEAFF. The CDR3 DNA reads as TGTGCCATCAGTGATAAATTGGACAGGATGAACACTGAAGCTTTCTTT.